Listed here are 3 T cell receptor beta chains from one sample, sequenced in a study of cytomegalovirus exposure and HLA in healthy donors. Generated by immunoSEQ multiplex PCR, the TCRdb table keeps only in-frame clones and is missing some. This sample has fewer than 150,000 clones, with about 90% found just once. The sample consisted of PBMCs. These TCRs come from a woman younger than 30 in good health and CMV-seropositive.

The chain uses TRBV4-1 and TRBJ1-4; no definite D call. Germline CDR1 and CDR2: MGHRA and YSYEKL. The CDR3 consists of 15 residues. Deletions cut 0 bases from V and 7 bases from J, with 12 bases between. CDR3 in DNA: TGCGCCAGCAGCCAAGACGGGTCGCGGGGTGAAAAACTGTTTTTT. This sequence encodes CASSQDGSRGEKLFF.

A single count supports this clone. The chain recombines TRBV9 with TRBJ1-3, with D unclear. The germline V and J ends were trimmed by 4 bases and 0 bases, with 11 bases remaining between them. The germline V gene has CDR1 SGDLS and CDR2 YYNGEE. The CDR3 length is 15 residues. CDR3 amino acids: CASSPRLDSGNTIYF. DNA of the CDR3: TGTGCCAGCAGCCCGCGACTGGACTCTGGAAACACCATATATTTT.

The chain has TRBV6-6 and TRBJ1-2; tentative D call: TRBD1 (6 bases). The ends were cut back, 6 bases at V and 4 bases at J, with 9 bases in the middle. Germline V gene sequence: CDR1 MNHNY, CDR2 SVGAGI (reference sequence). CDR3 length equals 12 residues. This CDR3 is CASSQDSYGYTF. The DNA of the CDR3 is TGTGCCAGCAGCCAGGACAGCTATGGCTACACCTTC.